This T cell receptor (beta chain) stems from a study of memory CD4+ T cells and cytomegalovirus serostatus. Notes on the study in general: Each of 55 to 80 CMV-associated TCRbeta sequences occurred in one to five individuals.

Note on this clone: Its antigen is unidentified.

Clones were sequenced by immunoSEQ multiplex PCR, and TCRdb holds only the in-frame ones, with some missing. The sample holds 50,000 to 55,000 clones; about 78% are singletons and the top ten take 0.77%. Single viable CD3+CD4+CD8-CD45RO+ cells were sorted as the memory CD4+ T cells. In germline, CDR1 is SGHAT, CDR2 FQNNGV. V lost 2 bases and J lost 2; bases outside the gene matches: 0. This CDR3 has 14 amino acids. Sequencing was performed on memory CD4+ T cells from blood. The sequence derives from an adult in good health and CMV-seronegative. This sequence joins TRBV11-2 and TRBJ2-7; TRBD2 aligns across 10 bases. CDR3 bases: TGTGCCAGCAGCTTAAGCGGGGGGGCCTACGAGCAGTACTTC. Protein product: CASSLSGGAYEQYF.